Below, 14 T cell receptor beta chains from the same sample are listed, as sequenced in a study of breast tumors, draining lymph nodes, adjacent tissues. TCRdb reanalysed the multiplex PCR reads using MiXCR and keeps one entry per CDR3 protein. The table lists over 150,000 distinct CDR3 sequences, roughly 29% of them singletons. Breast cancer patients provided tissue from their axillary draining lymph nodes. The sequencing input was axillary lymph node tissue. These receptors came from a female donor with breast cancer. Some clones in this sample may be carry-over from other donors' samples.

The rearrangement links TRBV29-1 to TRBJ1-1; TRBD1 matches 10 bases. Per germline, CDR1 SQVTM and CDR2 ANQGSEA. With 6 bases clipped from V and 5 bases from J, the junction kept 3 bases outside the gene matches. The CDR3 runs 12 residues. The CDR3 protein is CSVLDRGTEAFF. CDR3 DNA sequence: TGCAGCGTCCTGGACAGGGGGACTGAAGCTTTCTTT.

This clonotype was observed many times. The rearrangement uses TRBV2 and TRBJ1-5, with D perhaps matching TRBD1 (6 bases). The V and J ends lost 5 bases and 1 base respectively, with 12 bases between them. This CDR3 is built from 15 residues. Germline CDR1 reads SNHLY; CDR2 reads FYNNEI. The CDR3 bases are TGTGCCAGCAGTCCTAATGGACAGAGCAATCAGCCCCAGCATTTT. It yields the protein CASSPNGQSNQPQHF.

This clonotype was seen ten or more times. This rearrangement joins TRBV18 to TRBJ2-7, with 10 bases fitting TRBD1. The V gene end was trimmed by 3 bases and the J gene end by 5 bases; junction bases not matched to a gene: 4. In germline, CDR1 is KGHSH, CDR2 LQKENI. This CDR3 contains 14 residues. The CDR3 DNA reads TGTGCCAGCTCACCCTCGACAGGGGGCGACGAGCAGTACTTC. It translates to CASSPSTGGDEQYF.

This clonotype was counted many times. The rearrangement joins TRBV5-6 to TRBJ1-2; TRBD1 might be the D (5 bases). The V end was cut by 3 bases, the J end by 3 bases, with 12 bases between. Germline values: CDR1 SGHDT, CDR2 YYEEEE. The CDR3 runs 14 residues. CDR3 protein: CASSSTGDYYGYTF. The CDR3 bases are TGTGCCAGCAGCTCTACAGGAGACTACTATGGCTACACCTTC.

The table lists this clonotype with a count of one. Given a much more abundant clone one base away, this may be a read error. The chain recombines TRBV6-1 with TRBJ2-1; possibly TRBD1 or TRBD2 for D (5 bases each). Per the germline V gene, CDR1 is MNHNS and CDR2 is SASEGT. This CDR3 has 16 amino acids. V was trimmed by 5 bases and J by 5 bases, leaving 19 bases between them. The CDR3: CASSRTGTKPDNEQFF. For the CDR3, the DNA is TGTGCCAGCAGTCGTACCGGGACCAAACCAGACAATGAGCAGTTCTTC.

This chain joins TRBV20-1 and TRBJ2-3, with TRBD1 as a possible D gene (6 bases). CDR1 is DFQATT and CDR2 is SNEGSKA in the germline V gene (reference sequence). V was pared by 6 bases and J by 2 bases, with 15 bases between. This CDR3 comprises 14 residues. CDR3 sequence: CSAARQANTDTQYF. CDR3 DNA sequence: TGCAGTGCGGCTCGACAGGCCAACACAGATACGCAGTATTTT.

This clonotype occurred many times. V gene TRBV30 combines with J gene TRBJ2-5, with TRBD2 as a possible D gene (5 bases). Trimming left V 0 bases short and J 5 bases short, with 10 bases between. Germline assignment: CDR1 GTSNPN and CDR2 SVGIG (reference sequence). The CDR3 has 13 amino acids. The chain's CDR3 is CAWSVASYETQYF. DNA of the CDR3: TGTGCCTGGAGTGTAGCTAGCTATGAGACCCAGTACTTC.

About this clonotype itself: Since a much larger clone is just one base distant, this may be a read error. The rearrangement uses TRBV10-3 and TRBJ1-6, with 7 bases that match TRBD1. Trimming at V came to 5 bases and at J to 9 bases, leaving 13 bases not matched to a gene. Germline V gene data show CDR1 as ENHRY and CDR2 as SYGVKD. CDR3 length: 16 residues. For the CDR3, the DNA is TGTGCCATCAGTTCAAGCCGACAGGGAGAGGGTTCACCCCTCCACTTT. It encodes CAISSSRQGEGSPLHF.

Regarding this clonotype: A much larger clone lies a single base off, so this may be a read error. The chain links TRBV20-1 to TRBJ2-1; the match to TRBD2 covers 7 bases. The CDR3 covers 14 residues. Germline lookup yields CDR1 DFQATT and CDR2 SNEGSKA (reference sequence). The junction had 8 bases not matched to a gene; V was cut back by 0 bases and J by 9 bases. CDR3 sequence reads: CSARDGRGSTEQFF. Here the CDR3 DNA reads TGCAGTGCTAGAGATGGGAGGGGATCCACTGAGCAGTTCTTC.

In the case of this clonotype: This could be a read error, since a much larger clone is one nucleotide away. The J gene is TRBJ2-7, the V gene TRBV6-1; the match to TRBD1 covers 7 bases. The length of the CDR3 is 14 residues. Germline V gives CDR1 MNHNS, CDR2 SASEGT. The CDR3 DNA is TGTGCCAGCGATTCGGCAGGGGGAACCTACGAGCAGCACTTC. Its protein product is CASDSAGGTYEQHF.

This clonotype was counted at least ten times. The chain links TRBV18 to TRBJ2-5, with 10 bases matching TRBD1. Per germline, CDR1 KGHSH and CDR2 LQKENI. This CDR3 spans 16 amino acids. V was clipped by 3 bases and J by 5 bases; unmatched bases: 9. The chain's CDR3 is CASSPSPGQGSETQYF. CDR3 DNA sequence: TGTGCCAGCTCACCCTCTCCGGGACAGGGGTCCGAGACCCAGTACTTC. Full variable domain (missing parts from reference TRBV18 and TRBJ2-5): NAGVMQNPRHLVRRRGQEARLRCSPMKGHSHVYWYRQLPEEGLKFMVYLQKENIIDESGMPKERFSAEFPKEGPSILRIQQVVRGDSAAYFCASSPSPGQGSETQYFGPGTRLLVL.

The rearrangement links TRBV18 to TRBJ1-1; 8 nucleotides line up with TRBD1. This CDR3 is built from 16 residues. From germline, CDR1 is KGHSH and CDR2 LQKENI. The J segment lost 6 bases and the V segment lost 3 bases, leaving 12 bases of the junction unmatched. CDR3: CASSPSLDRGFPEAFF. CDR3 nucleotides: TGTGCCAGCTCACCGAGTCTTGACAGGGGTTTCCCTGAAGCTTTCTTT.

The V gene is TRBV10-1, the J gene TRBJ2-1; D might be TRBD2 (5 bases). Per germline, CDR1 WNHNN and CDR2 SYGVQD (reference sequence). The CDR3 consists of 13 residues. V gave up 3 bases and J gave up 10 bases, with 13 bases separating them. The DNA of the CDR3 is TGCGCCAGCAGTGAAGGGAGCGGAGGAGAGCAGTTCTTC. Translating it yields CASSEGSGGEQFF.

This clonotype was counted at least ten times. The J gene is TRBJ2-3, the V gene TRBV6-6; 14 bases are shared with TRBD2. Per the germline V gene, CDR1 is MNHNY and CDR2 is SVGAGI (reference sequence). V was clipped by 2 bases and J by 4 bases; unmatched bases: 8. This CDR3 region has 18 residues. This CDR3 is CASSYERLAGGPADTQYF. CDR3 nucleotide sequence: TGTGCCAGCAGTTACGAACGACTAGCGGGAGGGCCCGCAGATACGCAGTATTTT.